This TCR beta chain was sequenced for a study of molecular identifiers for immune sequencing clone quantification. Study at large: Across replicate runs, RNA obtained from approximately 20,000 or 100,000 naive CD8 cells was divided into five, with four undergoing sequencing. Study results and limitations: Clones above 20 RNA copies held over 98% of effector molecules, under 1% in naive cells.

The germline CDR1 and CDR2 sequences are MNHEY and SVGEGT. Trimming shortened V by 5 bases and J by 0 bases, and 12 bases separated the two germline ends. The CDR3 is 15 residues long. Regarding this clonotype: Its specificity is unknown. This is likely a read error, given that the CDR3 carries no conserved phenylalanine or tryptophan at its end.

CD8+CD4-CCR7+CD45RA+ sorting gave the naive CD8 T cells. One entry per CDR3 protein, called by TCRdb with MiXCR from the PCR reads. This sample yields about 640,000 distinct CDR3 sequences, of which 15% to 20% are seen a single time; under 0.95% belongs to the top ten. Sample: naive CD8+ T cells from blood, with Jurkat cell RNA spiked in. Subset reported: FACS-sorted CD8+CD4-CCR7+CD45RA+ naive T cells. The sequence came from a human donor in good health. Some libraries in this study had Jurkat cell RNA spiked in. The V and J genes are TRBV6-2 or TRBV6-3 and TRBJ2-3, with D perhaps matching TRBD1 (5 bases). The CDR3 region is CASSGGHDSTDTQYL. DNA of the CDR3: TGTGCCAGCAGTGGTGGACACGACAGCACAGATACGCAGTATCTT.